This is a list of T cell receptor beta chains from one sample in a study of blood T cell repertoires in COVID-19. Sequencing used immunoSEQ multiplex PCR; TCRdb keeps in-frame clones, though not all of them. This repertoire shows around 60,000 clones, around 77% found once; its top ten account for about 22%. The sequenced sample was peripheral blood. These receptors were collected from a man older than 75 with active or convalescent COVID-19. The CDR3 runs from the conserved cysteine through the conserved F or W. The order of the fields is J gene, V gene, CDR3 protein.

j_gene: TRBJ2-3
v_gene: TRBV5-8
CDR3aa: CASSLAKASGVADTQYF

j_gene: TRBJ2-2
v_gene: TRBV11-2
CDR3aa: CASSPQAGFTGELFF

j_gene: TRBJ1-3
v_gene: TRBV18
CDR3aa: CASSIDRGGNTIYF

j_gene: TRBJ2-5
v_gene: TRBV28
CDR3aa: CASSFRGFQETQYF

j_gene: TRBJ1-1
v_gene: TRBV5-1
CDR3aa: CASSVTNTEAFF

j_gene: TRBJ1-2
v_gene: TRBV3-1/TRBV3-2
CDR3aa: CASSQGQHLDGYTF

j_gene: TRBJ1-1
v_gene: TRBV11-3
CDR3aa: CASSQAYGNTEAFF

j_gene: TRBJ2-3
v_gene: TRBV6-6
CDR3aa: CASSPTTERGADTQYF

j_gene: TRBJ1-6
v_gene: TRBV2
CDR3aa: CASSNQGAYNSPLHF

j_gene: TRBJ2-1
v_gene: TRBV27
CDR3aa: CASSGQTYNEQFF